Shown below are 14 T cell receptor beta chains from a single sample sequenced in a study of T cells after yellow fever vaccination. TCRdb re-called the 5' RACE reads through MiXCR, storing one row per CDR3 protein. This table has just under 600,000 distinct CDR3 sequences, less than 15% appearing once. Source: PBMCs, taken on the day of the yellow fever booster vaccination. The receptors come from a man aged 30-40 years who received the YFV17D yellow fever vaccine.

This clonotype was seen more than once but under ten times. The CDR3 bases are TGTGCCAGCACTTCCCCCGGGAGTAGGTATTCACCCCTCCACTTT. It specifies CASTSPGSRYSPLHF. This chain uses TRBV27 with TRBJ1-6; D call uncertain. Germline CDR1 and CDR2: MNHEY and SMNVEV (reference sequence). CDR3 length: 15 residues. V gave up 7 bases and J gave up 8 bases, with 18 bases separating them.

The chain combines TRBV20-1 with TRBJ1-4; no definite D call. This CDR3 comprises 14 residues. CDR1 and CDR2 (germline): DFQATT, SNEGSKA (reference sequence). Between the trimmed V and J ends, which lost 3 bases and 7 bases, there was a span of 15 bases. CDR3 loop: CSARVRGLGEKLFF. As DNA, the CDR3 is TGCAGTGCTAGGGTTCGAGGATTAGGTGAAAAACTGTTTTTT.

This clonotype was observed a handful of times. This chain connects TRBV27 to TRBJ1-1; unclear D gene. This CDR3 comprises 13 residues. V lost 6 bases to trimming and J lost 9 bases, with 17 bases between them. Germline CDR1 MNHEY, CDR2 SMNVEV (reference sequence). The CDR3 bases are TGTGCCAGCAGCAAGGAGGAGGGCCTCAAAGCTTTCTTT. Residues: CASSKEEGLKAFF.

Only a few counts were recorded for this clonotype. The chain is built from TRBV5-1 and TRBJ2-2; 9 bases are shared with TRBD1. Germline CDR1 and CDR2: SGHRS and YFSETQ. V shed 6 bases, J shed 5 bases, and the junction held 5 bases outside the gene matches. The CDR3 is 14 amino acids. The CDR3 region has the DNA TGCGCCAGCAACCGGGACAGGGAGACCGGGGAGCTGTTTTTT. As protein: CASNRDRETGELFF.

This clonotype was counted a few times. The chain combines TRBV21-1 with TRBJ1-4; TRBD1, the table's D call, was not compared with the DNA. TRBV21-1 is an annotated pseudogene. The CDR3 extends over 15 amino acids. The CDR3 region has the DNA TGTGCCAGCAGCAATTTGGACAGGGGATTTGAAAAACTGTTTTTT. This encodes CASSNLDRGFEKLFF.

The CDR3 bases are TGCAGTGCTAGAGTGGCTAGCGGAGCCAGCCCAAGCTCCTACAATGAGCAGTTCTTC. This gives the protein CSARVASGASPSSYNEQFF. The V gene is TRBV20-1, the J gene TRBJ2-1; 7 bases map to TRBD2. This CDR3 contains 19 residues. CDR1 and CDR2 (germline): DFQATT, SNEGSKA (reference sequence). Trimming removed 1 base from V and 0 bases from J; junction bases left unmatched: 15.

The chain joins TRBV12-3 or TRBV12-4 to TRBJ2-3; unclear D gene. This CDR3 has 15 residues. Trimming shortened V by 2 bases and J by 0 bases, and 9 bases separated the two germline ends. In DNA, the CDR3 is TGTGCCAGCAGTTTATTGTCAGTTAGCACAGATACGCAGTATTTT. Translated, it gives CASSLLSVSTDTQYF.

The genes are TRBV15 and TRBJ2-1; unclear D gene. The V end was cut by 3 bases, the J end by 2 bases, with 8 bases between. The CDR3 runs to 14 residues. In germline, CDR1 is LNHNV, CDR2 YYDKDF (reference sequence). CDR3 coding DNA: TGTGCCACCAGCAGGGACCTCACCTACAATGAGCAGTTCTTC. Translating it yields CATSRDLTYNEQFF.

The chain has TRBV29-1 and TRBJ2-1; the D gene is possibly TRBD2 (6 bases). Deletions cut 4 bases from V and 0 bases from J, with 10 bases between. Germline assignment: CDR1 SQVTM and CDR2 ANQGSEA. There are 14 residues in the CDR3. The CDR3 loop reads CSVVHGSSYNEQFF. In nucleotides, the CDR3 is TGCAGCGTTGTTCACGGGAGCTCCTACAATGAGCAGTTCTTC.

This clonotype was seen a handful of times. The chain joins TRBV7-9 to TRBJ2-7; D might be TRBD2 (6 bases). V was clipped by 4 bases and J by 3 bases, with 13 bases between them. Germline CDR1 is SEHNR and CDR2 is FQNEAQ (reference sequence). The CDR3 has 14 amino acids. CDR3 amino acids: CASSSEVGSYEQYF. The CDR3 nucleotides read TGTGCCAGCAGCTCAGAGGTCGGGAGCTACGAGCAGTACTTC.

This clonotype was seen only a few times. This chain uses TRBV9 with TRBJ2-1; tentative D call: TRBD2 (5 bases). In germline, CDR1 is SGDLS, CDR2 YYNGEE. Between the trimmed V and J ends, which lost 2 bases and 0 bases, there was a span of 9 bases. This CDR3 comprises 15 residues. The CDR3 reads CASSVEVGSYNEQFF. Written as DNA, the CDR3 is TGTGCCAGCAGCGTGGAGGTGGGCTCCTACAATGAGCAGTTCTTC.

The chain carries TRBV5-1 and TRBJ2-2; TRBD1 matches at 7 bases. CDR1 SGHRS and CDR2 YFSETQ come from the germline V gene. The CDR3 has 17 residues. V shed 1 base, J shed 6 bases, and the junction held 12 bases outside the gene matches. The CDR3 sequence is CASSLRQGRGGAGELFF. The CDR3, as DNA: TGCGCCAGCAGCTTGCGACAGGGCAGAGGCGGCGCCGGGGAGCTGTTTTTT. The full variable domain, in which reference TRBV5-1 and TRBJ2-2 provide the parts outside the CDR3, is KAGVTQTPRYLIKTRGQQVTLSCSPISGHRSVSWYQQTPGQGLQFLFEYFSETQRNKGNFPGRFSGRQFSNSRSEMNVSTLELGDSALYLCASSLRQGRGGAGELFFGEGSRLTVL.

The table lists this clonotype with a few counts. The rearrangement uses TRBV12-3 or TRBV12-4 and TRBJ1-1; tentative D call: TRBD1 (5 bases). This CDR3 region has 13 residues. V dropped 6 bases and J dropped 6 bases, with 14 bases sitting between them. CDR3 residues: CASRVSRGSEAFF. As DNA, the CDR3 is TGTGCCAGCAGAGTCTCACGGGGGTCTGAAGCTTTCTTT.

The V call is TRBV6-5, the J call TRBJ2-5, with D maybe TRBD2 (5 bases). The length of the CDR3 is 14 residues. The V and J ends lost 0 bases and 4 bases respectively, with 9 bases between them. Germline values: CDR1 MNHEY, CDR2 SVGAGI. CDR3 sequence: CASSYSWERETQYF. CDR3 coding DNA: TGTGCCAGCAGTTACTCCTGGGAGAGAGAGACCCAGTACTTC.